This section outlines one T cell receptor beta chain sequence together with its context. The CDR3 is 15 amino acids. The germline V gene has CDR1 LNHDA and CDR2 SQIVND (reference sequence). Trimming stripped 2 bases from V and 1 base from J, with 9 bases between. Some clones are missing from TCRdb's copy, which holds only in-frame ones; the method was immunoSEQ multiplex PCR. Of roughly 18,000 clones listed, approximately 87% were seen once; the top ten hold about 9.1%. This sample stems from a study of T cells after posttransplantation cyclophosphamide. The TCR originated in a man aged 25-45 years in good health and a related stem cell transplant donor. The chain joins TRBV19 to TRBJ1-5, with D unresolved. The sequenced sample was memory CD4+ T cells sorted from blood. CDR3 residues: CASSISSQSNQPQHF. CDR3 DNA: TGTGCCAGTAGTATATCTTCGCAGAGCAATCAGCCCCAGCATTTT.